This is a list of T cell receptor beta chains from one sample in a study of cytomegalovirus exposure and HLA in healthy donors. The method was immunoSEQ multiplex PCR; TCRdb's version includes in-frame clones alone and lacks a portion of them. The table shows around 150,000 clones, with approximately 80% occurring only once. The specimen was PBMCs. The receptors here all came from a woman in her forties or fifties in good health and CMV-seronegative. The CDR3 runs from the conserved cysteine through the conserved F or W. A D gene is named only where the DNA matches it firmly. Clone size is stated in some rows and not others, as once, few, many or a class when expanded.

clone_size: .
v_call: TRBV9
d_call: .
j_call: TRBJ1-1
cdr3_nt: TGTGCCAGCAGATCGGGGGGGGACACTGAAGCTTTCTTT
cdr3_aa: CASRSGGDTEAFF

clone_size: .
v_call: TRBV5-1
d_call: TRBD1
j_call: TRBJ2-1
cdr3_nt: TGCGCCAGCAGATCGGGACAGTACAATGAGCAGTTCTTC
cdr3_aa: CASRSGQYNEQFF

clone_size: few
v_call: TRBV11-2
d_call: TRBD1
j_call: TRBJ2-2
cdr3_nt: TGTGCCAGCAGCTCGGGACAGGTTAACACCGGGGAGCTGTTTTTT
cdr3_aa: CASSSGQVNTGELFF

clone_size: .
v_call: TRBV5-4
d_call: TRBD2
j_call: TRBJ2-3
cdr3_nt: TGTGCCAGCAGCCCAGGACTAGCGGGGGGGCGAGTCACAGATACGCAGTATTTT
cdr3_aa: CASSPGLAGGRVTDTQYF

clone_size: once
v_call: TRBV15
d_call: TRBD2
j_call: TRBJ2-3
cdr3_nt: TGTGCCTTTTCCGGGACTAGCGGGGGGGCTGATACGCAGTATTTT
cdr3_aa: CAFSGTSGGADTQYF

clone_size: .
v_call: TRBV11-3
d_call: .
j_call: TRBJ2-2
cdr3_nt: TGTGCCAGCAGCTTAGGCCTTAGTACTGGGGAGCTGTTTTTT
cdr3_aa: CASSLGLSTGELFF

clone_size: .
v_call: TRBV7-9
d_call: .
j_call: TRBJ1-5
cdr3_nt: TGTGCCAGCAGCTTACCAGAGACAGGTCCCAATCAGCCCCAGCATTTT
cdr3_aa: CASSLPETGPNQPQHF

clone_size: .
v_call: TRBV4-2
d_call: TRBD2
j_call: TRBJ2-7
cdr3_nt: TGTGCCAGCAGCCAAATAGCGGGGGGGCAATACGAGCAGTACTTC
cdr3_aa: CASSQIAGGQYEQYF

clone_size: once
v_call: TRBV5-4
d_call: TRBD1
j_call: TRBJ2-7
cdr3_nt: TGTGCCAGCAGCCTCGGACAGGGCAACAGCTACGAGCAGTACTTC
cdr3_aa: CASSLGQGNSYEQYF

clone_size: .
v_call: TRBV7-6
d_call: .
j_call: TRBJ2-1
cdr3_nt: TGTGCCAGCAGCCTCTCAGGGTTGGTCGCCTACAATGAGCAGTTCTTC
cdr3_aa: CASSLSGLVAYNEQFF

clone_size: .
v_call: TRBV19
d_call: TRBD1
j_call: TRBJ1-5
cdr3_nt: TGTGCCAGTAGTCCCAAAGACAGGGGACATCAGCCCCAGCATTTT
cdr3_aa: CASSPKDRGHQPQHF

clone_size: .
v_call: TRBV7-2
d_call: TRBD2
j_call: TRBJ2-5
cdr3_nt: TGTGCCAGCAGCTTAAGGGCCGTGGCGGGGGGGCTAGAGACCCAGTACTTC
cdr3_aa: CASSLRAVAGGLETQYF

clone_size: .
v_call: TRBV7-2
d_call: TRBD1
j_call: TRBJ1-1
cdr3_nt: TGTGCCAGCAGCCGACAGGGGAGGGCGAACACTGAAGCTTTCTTT
cdr3_aa: CASSRQGRANTEAFF

clone_size: .
v_call: TRBV4-2
d_call: TRBD1
j_call: TRBJ1-5
cdr3_nt: TGTGCCAGCAGCCAAGAGGGACAGGGAGGTCAGCCCCAGCATTTT
cdr3_aa: CASSQEGQGGQPQHF

clone_size: .
v_call: TRBV2
d_call: .
j_call: TRBJ1-2
cdr3_nt: TGTGCCAGCAACGTAGCGGGCAGGGGTTGGGGCTACACCTTC
cdr3_aa: CASNVAGRGWGYTF

clone_size: .
v_call: TRBV2
d_call: TRBD1
j_call: TRBJ1-4
cdr3_nt: TGTGCCAGCATCGAGGACAGGGGGCGCGAAAAACTGTTTTTT
cdr3_aa: CASIEDRGREKLFF

clone_size: .
v_call: TRBV29-1
d_call: .
j_call: TRBJ1-1
cdr3_nt: TGCAGCGTTGAAGTTACTCAGAACACTGAAGCTTTCTTT
cdr3_aa: CSVEVTQNTEAFF

clone_size: .
v_call: TRBV30
d_call: TRBD1
j_call: TRBJ1-4
cdr3_nt: TGTGCCTGGAGTGCGGACAGGATCAATGAAAAACTGTTTTTT
cdr3_aa: CAWSADRINEKLFF

clone_size: .
v_call: TRBV6-5
d_call: TRBD1
j_call: TRBJ1-5
cdr3_nt: TGTGCCAGCAGAATGGACAGGGGTGACAATCAGCCCCAGCATTTT
cdr3_aa: CASRMDRGDNQPQHF

clone_size: .
v_call: TRBV5-3
d_call: .
j_call: TRBJ1-1
cdr3_nt: TGTGCCAGAAGCTTCCGGGTTTGTTTGAACACTGAAGCTTTCTTT
cdr3_aa: CARSFRVCLNTEAFF

clone_size: once
v_call: TRBV19
d_call: .
j_call: TRBJ2-5
cdr3_nt: TGTGCCAGTAGTATCGACAGGCAAGAGACCCAGTACTTC
cdr3_aa: CASSIDRQETQYF

clone_size: .
v_call: TRBV7-2
d_call: TRBD2
j_call: TRBJ2-1
cdr3_nt: TGTGCCAGCAGCTTTGCGGCGGGGGGGCTTTTTAATGAGCAGTTCTTC
cdr3_aa: CASSFAAGGLFNEQFF

clone_size: once
v_call: TRBV5-1
d_call: TRBD1
j_call: TRBJ1-2
cdr3_nt: TGCGCCAGCAGCTTGGAGACGGGACAGGGAGACTATGGCTACACCTTC
cdr3_aa: CASSLETGQGDYGYTF

clone_size: .
v_call: TRBV14
d_call: TRBD1
j_call: TRBJ1-6
cdr3_nt: TGTGCCAGCAGCTCACATACCGGACAGGGATCTTCTTCACCCCTCCACTTT
cdr3_aa: CASSSHTGQGSSSPLHF

clone_size: .
v_call: TRBV6-6
d_call: TRBD1
j_call: TRBJ1-6
cdr3_nt: TGTGCCAGCAGTCCCGGGACAGGTTCACCCCTCCACTTT
cdr3_aa: CASSPGTGSPLHF

clone_size: .
v_call: TRBV29-1
d_call: .
j_call: TRBJ1-4
cdr3_nt: TGCAGCGTTGAAGATCGGGCAACTAATGAAAAACTGTTTTTT
cdr3_aa: CSVEDRATNEKLFF

clone_size: .
v_call: TRBV7-3
d_call: TRBD2
j_call: TRBJ2-1
cdr3_nt: TGTGCCAGCAGCCCGGGGGACTATTCTGAGCAGTTCTTC
cdr3_aa: CASSPGDYSEQFF

clone_size: few
v_call: TRBV4-2
d_call: .
j_call: TRBJ1-2
cdr3_nt: TGTGCCAGCAGCCAAAGAACAGGGACTAAATATGGCTACACCTTC
cdr3_aa: CASSQRTGTKYGYTF

clone_size: .
v_call: TRBV14
d_call: .
j_call: TRBJ2-7
cdr3_nt: TGTGCCAGCAGCCCTCTAGGTCCGTACGAGCAGTACTTC
cdr3_aa: CASSPLGPYEQYF

clone_size: .
v_call: TRBV2
d_call: TRBD1
j_call: TRBJ1-2
cdr3_nt: TGTGCCAGCAGTGGGACAGGGGACTATGGCTACACCTTC
cdr3_aa: CASSGTGDYGYTF

clone_size: .
v_call: TRBV7-2
d_call: .
j_call: TRBJ2-7
cdr3_nt: TGTGCCAGCAGCCCCCACCCCAGGTACGAGCAGTACTTC
cdr3_aa: CASSPHPRYEQYF

clone_size: once
v_call: TRBV18
d_call: TRBD1
j_call: TRBJ2-3
cdr3_nt: TGTGCCAGCTCACCCTCGACAGGGGGAGGCACAGATACGCAGTATTTT
cdr3_aa: CASSPSTGGGTDTQYF

clone_size: .
v_call: TRBV6-6
d_call: .
j_call: TRBJ2-5
cdr3_nt: TGTGCCAGCAGCTTCCCGGCGGGGTCGAGTAGGGAGACCCAGTACTTC
cdr3_aa: CASSFPAGSSRETQYF

clone_size: .
v_call: TRBV28
d_call: TRBD1
j_call: TRBJ2-1
cdr3_nt: TGTGCCAGCAGTTCCCGGCCGGGCAGGGGGCGATTTGGTGATGAGCAGTTCTTC
cdr3_aa: CASSSRPGRGRFGDEQFF

clone_size: few
v_call: TRBV28
d_call: TRBD1
j_call: TRBJ1-2
cdr3_nt: TGTGCCAGCGGGTCTCCAGGGGGCGGTGGCTACACCTTC
cdr3_aa: CASGSPGGGGYTF

clone_size: .
v_call: TRBV11-2
d_call: .
j_call: TRBJ2-3
cdr3_nt: TGTGCCAGCAGCTTTAGGGGAAGGGGCACAGATACGCAGTATTTT
cdr3_aa: CASSFRGRGTDTQYF

clone_size: .
v_call: TRBV7-9
d_call: .
j_call: TRBJ1-4
cdr3_nt: TGTGCCAGCAGCTTAGGTCAGGGCGAGGTTGAAAAACTGTTTTTT
cdr3_aa: CASSLGQGEVEKLFF

clone_size: few
v_call: TRBV25-1
d_call: TRBD1
j_call: TRBJ1-6
cdr3_nt: TGTGCCAGCAGTGAGTGGGGGGACAGGCGTTCACCCCTCCACTTT
cdr3_aa: CASSEWGDRRSPLHF

clone_size: .
v_call: TRBV6-4
d_call: TRBD1
j_call: TRBJ1-1
cdr3_nt: TGTGCCACCCGGGACAGTTTACTTCCTGAAGCTTTCTTT
cdr3_aa: CATRDSLLPEAFF

clone_size: .
v_call: TRBV9
d_call: .
j_call: TRBJ1-2
cdr3_nt: TGTGCCAGCACCGCGTTGGGGGCAAACTATGGCTACACCTTC
cdr3_aa: CASTALGANYGYTF

clone_size: once
v_call: TRBV25-1
d_call: TRBD1
j_call: TRBJ1-4
cdr3_nt: TGTGCCAGCACCACCATGACAGGGGAAAAACTGTTTTTT
cdr3_aa: CASTTMTGEKLFF

clone_size: .
v_call: TRBV2
d_call: .
j_call: TRBJ2-3
cdr3_nt: TGTGCCAGCAGTGTCGAGGGGGTGAATACAGATACGCAGTATTTT
cdr3_aa: CASSVEGVNTDTQYF

clone_size: .
v_call: TRBV6-1
d_call: .
j_call: TRBJ1-1
cdr3_nt: TGTGCCAGCAGAGGAGCAGGGAGGGCTGAAGCTTTCTTT
cdr3_aa: CASRGAGRAEAFF

clone_size: .
v_call: TRBV7-6
d_call: .
j_call: TRBJ1-1
cdr3_nt: TGTGCCAGCAGCCCCCAGTCGAACACTGAAGCTTTCTTT
cdr3_aa: CASSPQSNTEAFF

clone_size: few
v_call: TRBV11-1
d_call: .
j_call: TRBJ2-3
cdr3_nt: TGTGCCAGCAGCTTAGGTTCAGGTTCGGATACGCAGTATTTT
cdr3_aa: CASSLGSGSDTQYF